Listed below are T cell receptor beta chains from one sample, sequenced in a study of siplizumab effects on memory and regulatory T cells. The table came from immunoSEQ multiplex PCR; TCRdb's copy has only in-frame clones and leaves some out. The data hold about 26,000 clones, with around 84% observed a single time. The sample was memory CD4+ T cells sorted from blood. The receptors shown here come from a human donor in good health. The CDR3 runs from the conserved cysteine through the conserved F or W.

CDR3: CASSEDSASVTEAFF
J: TRBJ1-1
V: TRBV7-8

CDR3: CASSGGTQAVGELFF
J: TRBJ2-2
V: TRBV11-2

CDR3: CAIRGSGSGELFF
J: TRBJ2-2
V: TRBV10-3

CDR3: CASSLEASGTYEQYF
J: TRBJ2-7
V: TRBV7-6

CDR3: CASSLGTSGRDDEQFF
J: TRBJ2-1
V: TRBV11-3

CDR3: CASSQWGSQETQYF
J: TRBJ2-5
V: TRBV5-6

CDR3: CASSWGQGAGELFF
J: TRBJ2-2
V: TRBV5-6

CDR3: CASSFDRYQETQYF
J: TRBJ2-5
V: TRBV5-6

CDR3: CASSYASGYTGELFF
J: TRBJ2-2
V: TRBV6-5

CDR3: CASSVVGGSYEQYF
J: TRBJ2-7
V: TRBV9

CDR3: CASSLVGRAIYNEQFF
J: TRBJ2-1
V: TRBV11-1

CDR3: CAISESNSWAVQYF
J: TRBJ2-7
V: TRBV10-3

CDR3: CASSLGGGTPEAFF
J: TRBJ1-1
V: TRBV28

CDR3: CASTLRGANEKLFF
J: TRBJ1-4
V: TRBV2

CDR3: CASSPTYNEQFF
J: TRBJ2-1
V: TRBV5-4

CDR3: CASGLGAGVEETQYF
J: TRBJ2-5
V: TRBV12-5

CDR3: CASSHKVLAGEFIAQYF
J: TRBJ2-3
V: TRBV5-4

CDR3: CASSPQGNTEAFF
J: TRBJ1-1
V: TRBV18

CDR3: CASSPTVYGYTF
J: TRBJ1-2
V: TRBV28

CDR3: CASSSGTGVYGYTF
J: TRBJ1-2
V: TRBV5-4

CDR3: CAWRDGQGGVRGYTF
J: TRBJ1-2
V: TRBV30

CDR3: CASRSMLGDRYGYTF
J: TRBJ1-2
V: TRBV6-6

CDR3: CASTNVAIQYNEQFF
J: TRBJ2-1
V: TRBV11-2

CDR3: CASSRKRIYGREYSGANVLTF
J: TRBJ2-6
V: TRBV7-8

CDR3: CASSLLTGVQETQYF
J: TRBJ2-5
V: TRBV7-2

CDR3: CASSGRRLAGGARGDTQYF
J: TRBJ2-3
V: TRBV10-2

CDR3: CASRRQERSGEQYF
J: TRBJ2-7
V: TRBV6-1

CDR3: CASSQDWGVGNTIYF
J: TRBJ1-3
V: TRBV4-3

CDR3: CASSHPRGQGEGNTIYF
J: TRBJ1-3
V: TRBV27

CDR3: CASSPLRGPGRNEQFF
J: TRBJ2-1
V: TRBV7-7

CDR3: CASSRGGAGANVLTF
J: TRBJ2-6
V: TRBV4-1

CDR3: CASLTPPGTGETQYF
J: TRBJ2-5
V: TRBV5-1

CDR3: CASSSLQGAGETQYF
J: TRBJ2-5
V: TRBV5-1

CDR3: CASSLSGTEAFF
J: TRBJ1-1
V: TRBV11-3

CDR3: CASSLGRTVETDTQYF
J: TRBJ2-3
V: TRBV7-2

CDR3: CASSFGGGQETQYF
J: TRBJ2-5
V: TRBV27

CDR3: CASSPPGDTEAFF
J: TRBJ1-1
V: TRBV18

CDR3: CASSNRQGAAYTF
J: TRBJ1-2
V: TRBV5-1

CDR3: CASSRTGNTEAFF
J: TRBJ1-1
V: TRBV7-6

CDR3: CASSPSSVSTDTQYF
J: TRBJ2-3
V: TRBV7-3

CDR3: CASSLSLATGELFF
J: TRBJ2-2
V: TRBV5-1

CDR3: CASSPTLRLAGDTDHSYEQYF
J: TRBJ2-7
V: TRBV13

CDR3: CASSPGLGEETQYF
J: TRBJ2-5
V: TRBV18

CDR3: CAWSAGTSDYNEQFF
J: TRBJ2-1
V: TRBV30